What follows are 14 T cell receptor beta chains derived from one specimen sequenced in a study of blood T cell repertoires in COVID-19. Profiled with immunoSEQ multiplex PCR; TCRdb holds only in-frame clones, not every one. The data show approximately 200,000 clones, 88% seen once. Sequencing was done on a sample of peripheral blood. These TCRs come from a woman between 25 and 40 years old with acute or convalescent COVID-19.

The chain recombines TRBV4-2 with TRBJ2-5; no clear D. From germline, CDR1 is LGHNA and CDR2 YNFKEQ. The CDR3 has 13 amino acids. With 1 base removed from V and 4 bases from J, the gap between germline ends came to 7 bases. The CDR3 here is CASSQGRGETQYF. The CDR3 DNA sequence: TGTGCCAGCAGCCAAGGTAGAGGAGAGACCCAGTACTTC.

This clone was observed a single time. J is TRBJ2-2 and V is TRBV5-1; tentative D call: TRBD1 (6 bases). V gave up 4 bases and J gave up 5 bases, with 12 bases separating them. Germline values: CDR1 SGHRS, CDR2 YFSETQ. This CDR3 is 14 amino acids long. This CDR3 is CASSPNQGTGELFF. CDR3 sequence (DNA): TGCGCCAGCAGCCCAAATCAGGGGACCGGGGAGCTGTTTTTT.

The table lists this clone with a count of one. This chain joins TRBV4-2 and TRBJ2-2, with TRBD1 identical over 9 bases. The V segment lost 8 bases and the J segment 7 bases; nucleotides outside the gene matches: 11. Germline CDR1 reads LGHNA; CDR2 reads YNFKEQ. The CDR3 consists of 15 residues. The CDR3 sequence is CASDRGIAERGELFF. The CDR3 DNA reads TGTGCCAGCGACAGGGGGATCGCGGAGCGCGGGGAGCTGTTTTTT.

The chain employs TRBV10-3 and TRBJ1-6, with 7 positions matching TRBD1. This CDR3 comprises 12 residues. V shed 8 bases and J 7 bases; nucleotides not matched to a gene: 2. Germline lookup yields CDR1 ENHRY and CDR2 SYGVKD. In nucleotides, the CDR3 is TGTGCCATCGGGACAGCGAATTCACCCCTCCACTTT. This encodes CAIGTANSPLHF.

This chain joins TRBV7-9 and TRBJ2-5, with TRBD1 identical over 8 bases. The V gene end was trimmed by 8 bases and the J gene end by 4 bases; junction bases not matched to a gene: 9. The CDR3 contains 14 residues. Germline V gives CDR1 SEHNR, CDR2 FQNEAQ (reference sequence). For the CDR3, the DNA is TGTGCCAGCTCGGGGGCAGGGGGCAGAGAGACCCAGTACTTC. It encodes CASSGAGGRETQYF.

This rearrangement joins TRBV4-1 to TRBJ1-2, with D perhaps TRBD1 (6 bases). Germline V gene lookup returns CDR1 MGHRA and CDR2 YSYEKL. The length of the CDR3 is 14 residues. V dropped 1 base and J dropped 3 bases, with 9 bases sitting between them. This chain's CDR3 is CASSQGQAYYGYTF. The CDR3, as DNA: TGCGCCAGCAGCCAAGGACAGGCTTACTATGGCTACACCTTC.

The CDR3 coding sequence is TGTGCCAGCAGTAGCGGAGAGACCCAGTACTTC. This translates into CASSSGETQYF. This sequence joins TRBV6-2 or TRBV6-3 and TRBJ2-5; a possible D gene is TRBD2 (5 bases). Germline-derived CDR1 and CDR2 are MNHEY and SVGEGT. This CDR3 is built from 11 residues. Trimming removed 5 bases at V and 4 bases at J, with 5 bases between.

V is TRBV6-5 and J is TRBJ2-7; maybe TRBD2 (6 bases). Germline CDR1 is MNHEY and CDR2 is SVGAGI. The ends were cut back, 8 bases at V and 6 bases at J, with 17 bases in the middle. There are 13 residues in the CDR3. CDR3 loop: CASGRLGGAEQYF. The CDR3 region has the DNA TGTGCCAGCGGCCGACTAGGTGGGGCCGAGCAGTACTTC.

The chain joins TRBV3-1 (or the pseudogene TRBV3-2) to TRBJ2-1; 10 bases align to TRBD2. Germline V lookup: CDR1 LGHDT, CDR2 YNNKEL (reference sequence). The CDR3 covers 17 residues. Trimming removed 4 bases from V and 7 bases from J; junction bases left unmatched: 13. CDR3 in DNA: TGTGCCAGCAGCCCCCCCCGCGCTAGCGGGAGAGGAAATGAGCAGTTCTTC. Translated, it gives CASSPPRASGRGNEQFF.

This sequence joins TRBV7-2 and TRBJ2-2; 8 bases map to TRBD2. There are 15 residues in the CDR3. The germline gives CDR1 SGHTA, CDR2 FQGNSA. Trimming removed 2 bases from V and 4 bases from J; junction bases left unmatched: 3. The CDR3 is CASSLKAGATGELFF. Written as DNA, the CDR3 is TGTGCCAGCAGCTTAAAAGCGGGAGCCACCGGGGAGCTGTTTTTT.

The V and J genes are TRBV6-5 and TRBJ2-1; 10 nucleotides agree with TRBD2. Germline V gives CDR1 MNHEY, CDR2 SVGAGI. J lost 9 bases, V lost 2 bases, and 7 bases had no gene match. The CDR3 covers 15 residues. The CDR3 nucleotides are TGTGCCAGCAGTTACAGCGGGAGGGCCGCTGGTGAGCAGTTCTTC. It specifies CASSYSGRAAGEQFF.

This clone was detected only a few times. J is TRBJ2-4 and V is TRBV11-2; D remains ambiguous. The V end was cut by 0 bases, the J end by 9 bases, with 3 bases between. The CDR3 has 11 amino acids. Looked up from germline, CDR1 is SGHAT and CDR2 is FQNNGV. DNA for the CDR3: TGTGCCAGCAGCTTAGATCTCATTCAGTACTTC. It is translated as CASSLDLIQYF.

The chain has TRBV4-1 and TRBJ1-4; a possible D gene is TRBD1 (6 bases). The germline V and J ends were trimmed by 4 bases and 7 bases, with 10 bases remaining between them. The CDR3 contains 13 residues. Germline CDR1 is MGHRA and CDR2 is YSYEKL. CDR3 amino acids: CASSLGALEKLFF. The CDR3 DNA reads as TGCGCCAGCAGCCTGGGGGCGCTTGAAAAACTGTTTTTT.

This clone was seen a single time. V is TRBV7-2 and J is TRBJ1-2, with D perhaps matching TRBD1 (5 bases). The CDR3 sequence is 15 residues long. V dropped 2 bases and J dropped 4 bases, with 14 bases sitting between them. CDR1 is SGHTA, CDR2 FQGNSA, per germline. For the CDR3, the DNA is TGTGCCAGCAGCTTAAGCAGGGCCCTCTCCTATGGCTACACCTTC. Translation: CASSLSRALSYGYTF.